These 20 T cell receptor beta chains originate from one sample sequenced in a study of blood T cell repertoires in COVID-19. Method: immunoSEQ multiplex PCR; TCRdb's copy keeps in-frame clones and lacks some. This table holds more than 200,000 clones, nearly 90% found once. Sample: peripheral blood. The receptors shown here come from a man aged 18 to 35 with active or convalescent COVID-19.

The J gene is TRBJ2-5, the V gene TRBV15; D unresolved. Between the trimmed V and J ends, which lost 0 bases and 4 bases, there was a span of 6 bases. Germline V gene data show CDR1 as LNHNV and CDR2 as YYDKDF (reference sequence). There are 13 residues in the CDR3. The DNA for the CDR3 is TGTGCCACCAGCAGAGATTGGGCAGAGACCCAGTACTTC. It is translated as CATSRDWAETQYF.

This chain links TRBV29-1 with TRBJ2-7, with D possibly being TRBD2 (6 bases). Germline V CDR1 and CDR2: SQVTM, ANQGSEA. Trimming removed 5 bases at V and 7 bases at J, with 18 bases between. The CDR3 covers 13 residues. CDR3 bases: TGCAGCGTTCTGGGACTCTCTTTCGGAGAGCAGTACTTC. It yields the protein CSVLGLSFGEQYF.

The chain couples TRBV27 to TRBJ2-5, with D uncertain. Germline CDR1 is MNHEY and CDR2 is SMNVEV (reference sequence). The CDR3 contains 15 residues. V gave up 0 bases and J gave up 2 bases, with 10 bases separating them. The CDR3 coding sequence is TGTGCCAGCAGTTTATCGCCCGAGACTCAAGAGACCCAGTACTTC. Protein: CASSLSPETQETQYF.

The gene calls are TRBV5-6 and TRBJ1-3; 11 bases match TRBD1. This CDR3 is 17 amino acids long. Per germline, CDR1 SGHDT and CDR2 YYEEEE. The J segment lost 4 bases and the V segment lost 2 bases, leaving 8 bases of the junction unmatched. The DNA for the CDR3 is TGTGCCAGCAGCTTCGAGGACAGGGGGCGAGCCGGAAACACCATATATTTT. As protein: CASSFEDRGRAGNTIYF.

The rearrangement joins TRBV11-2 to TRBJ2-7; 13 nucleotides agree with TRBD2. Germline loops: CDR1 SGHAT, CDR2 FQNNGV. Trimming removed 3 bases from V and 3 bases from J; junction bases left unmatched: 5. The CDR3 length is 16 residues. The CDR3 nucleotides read TGTGCCAGCAGCTTCGGACTAGCGGGGGCCCACTACGAGCAGTACTTC. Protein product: CASSFGLAGAHYEQYF.

CDR3: CASSSRKGQGDTEAFF. CDR3 DNA sequence: TGCGCCAGCAGCTCGAGGAAAGGACAGGGGGACACTGAAGCTTTCTTT. V usage is TRBV4-3 and J usage is TRBJ1-1; 10 nucleotides line up with TRBD1. Germline CDR1 is LGHNA and CDR2 is YSLEER. J was trimmed by 3 bases and V by 5 bases; bases with no gene match: 9. The CDR3 spans 16 residues.

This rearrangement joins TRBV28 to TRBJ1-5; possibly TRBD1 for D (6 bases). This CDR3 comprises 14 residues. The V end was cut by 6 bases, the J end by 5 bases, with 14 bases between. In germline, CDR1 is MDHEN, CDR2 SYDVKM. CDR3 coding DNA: TGTGCCAGCAGAACAGGGCGTTTATATCAGCCCCAGCATTTT. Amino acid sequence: CASRTGRLYQPQHF.

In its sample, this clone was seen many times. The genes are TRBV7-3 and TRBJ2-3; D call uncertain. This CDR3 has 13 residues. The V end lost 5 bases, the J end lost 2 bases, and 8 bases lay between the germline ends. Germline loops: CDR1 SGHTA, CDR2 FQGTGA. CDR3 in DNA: TGTGCCAGCAGCCCTCAGGTCACAGATACGCAGTATTTT. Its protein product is CASSPQVTDTQYF.

The CDR3 DNA follows: TGCGCCAGCAGAGAGGTACAGGGGGCGGGCACTGAAGCTTTCTTT. This translates into CASREVQGAGTEAFF. The chain combines TRBV5-1 with TRBJ1-1, with TRBD1 matching 9 bases. Germline-derived CDR1 and CDR2 are SGHRS and YFSETQ. The CDR3 is 15 residues long. V was clipped by 5 bases and J by 4 bases; unmatched bases: 9.

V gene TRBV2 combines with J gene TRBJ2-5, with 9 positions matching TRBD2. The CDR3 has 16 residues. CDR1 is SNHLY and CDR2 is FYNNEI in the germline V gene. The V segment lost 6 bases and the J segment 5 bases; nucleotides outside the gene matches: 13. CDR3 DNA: TGTGCCAGCAGGGCCCCGGGTAGCGGGGGCCCTGAGACCCAGTACTTC. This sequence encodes CASRAPGSGGPETQYF.

This CDR3 is CASSRSSVPTQYF. CDR3 DNA sequence: TGTGCCAGCAGTAGATCATCGGTGCCTACGCAGTATTTT. The chain carries TRBV27 and TRBJ2-3; D is unresolved. Germline V lookup: CDR1 MNHEY, CDR2 SMNVEV (reference sequence). With 5 bases removed from V and 8 bases from J, the gap between germline ends came to 14 bases. The CDR3 has 13 amino acids.

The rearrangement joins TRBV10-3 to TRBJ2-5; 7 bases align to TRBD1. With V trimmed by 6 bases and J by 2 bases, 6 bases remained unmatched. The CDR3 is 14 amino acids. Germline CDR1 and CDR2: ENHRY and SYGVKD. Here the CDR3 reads CAIRGQAIQETQYF. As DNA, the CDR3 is TGTGCCATCAGAGGACAGGCGATTCAAGAGACCCAGTACTTC.

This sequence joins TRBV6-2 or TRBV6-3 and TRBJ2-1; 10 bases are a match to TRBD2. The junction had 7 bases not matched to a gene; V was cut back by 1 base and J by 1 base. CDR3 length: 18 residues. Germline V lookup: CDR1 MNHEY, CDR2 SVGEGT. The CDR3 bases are TGTGCCAGCAGTTACTTCCCAGCGGGGGGGTTATCCTACAATGAGCAGTTCTTC. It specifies CASSYFPAGGLSYNEQFF.

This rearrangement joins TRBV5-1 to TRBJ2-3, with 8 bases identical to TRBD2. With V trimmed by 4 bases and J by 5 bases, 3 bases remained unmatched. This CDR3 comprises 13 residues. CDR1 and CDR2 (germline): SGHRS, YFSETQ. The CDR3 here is CASSGGGKDTQYF. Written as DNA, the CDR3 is TGCGCCAGCAGCGGCGGGGGGAAAGATACGCAGTATTTT. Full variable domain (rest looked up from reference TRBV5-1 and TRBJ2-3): KAGVTQTPRYLIKTRGQQVTLSCSPISGHRSVSWYQQTPGQGLQFLFEYFSETQRNKGNFPGRFSGRQFSNSRSEMNVSTLELGDSALYLCASSGGGKDTQYFGPGTRLTVL.

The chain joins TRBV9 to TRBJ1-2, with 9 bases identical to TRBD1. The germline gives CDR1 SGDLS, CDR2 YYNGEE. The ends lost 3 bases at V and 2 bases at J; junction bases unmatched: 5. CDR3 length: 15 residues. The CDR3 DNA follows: TGTGCCAGCAGCGCATGGGACAGGGAAAACTATGGCTACACCTTC. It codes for CASSAWDRENYGYTF.

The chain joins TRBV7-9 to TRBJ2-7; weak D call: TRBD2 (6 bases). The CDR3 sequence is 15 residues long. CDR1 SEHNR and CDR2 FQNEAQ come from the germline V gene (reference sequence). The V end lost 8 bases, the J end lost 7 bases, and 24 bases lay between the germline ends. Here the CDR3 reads CASYRAGPLGGEQYF. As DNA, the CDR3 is TGTGCCAGCTACCGCGCTGGGCCCCTTGGGGGGGAGCAGTACTTC.

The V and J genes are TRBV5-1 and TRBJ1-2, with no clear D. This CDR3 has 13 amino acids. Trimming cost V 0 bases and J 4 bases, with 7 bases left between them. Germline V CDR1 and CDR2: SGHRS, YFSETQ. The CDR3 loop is CASSLGQVYGYTF. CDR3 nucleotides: TGCGCCAGCAGCTTGGGGCAGGTCTATGGCTACACCTTC.

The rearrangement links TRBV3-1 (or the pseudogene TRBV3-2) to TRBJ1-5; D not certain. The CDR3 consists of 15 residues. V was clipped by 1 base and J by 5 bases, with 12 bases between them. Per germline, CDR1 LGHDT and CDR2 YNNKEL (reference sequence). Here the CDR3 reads CASSQGRAGYQPQHF. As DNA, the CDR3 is TGTGCCAGCAGCCAAGGAAGGGCGGGATATCAGCCCCAGCATTTT.

CDR3 coding DNA: TGTGCCAGCAGCTTGGAGGGGGCCTATGGCTACACCTTC. Its translation is CASSLEGAYGYTF. The chain has TRBV5-4 and TRBJ1-2, with 7 bases matching TRBD1. V was pared by 0 bases and J by 4 bases, with 0 bases of the junction left unmatched. The CDR3 covers 13 residues. CDR1 and CDR2 (germline): SGHNT, YYREEE (reference sequence). The full variable domain, completed using reference TRBV5-4 and TRBJ1-2, is ETGVTQSPTHLIKTRGQQVTLRCSSQSGHNTVSWYQQALGQGPQFIFQYYREEENGRGNFPPRFSGLQFPNYSSELNVNALELDDSALYLCASSLEGAYGYTFGSGTRLTVV.

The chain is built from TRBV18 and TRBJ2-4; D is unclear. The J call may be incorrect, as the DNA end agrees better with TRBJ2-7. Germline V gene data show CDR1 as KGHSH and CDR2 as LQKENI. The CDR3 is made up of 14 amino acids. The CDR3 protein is CASSPLPSSYEQYF. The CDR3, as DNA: TGTGCCAGCTCCCCCCTCCCAAGCTCCTACGAGCAGTACTTC.